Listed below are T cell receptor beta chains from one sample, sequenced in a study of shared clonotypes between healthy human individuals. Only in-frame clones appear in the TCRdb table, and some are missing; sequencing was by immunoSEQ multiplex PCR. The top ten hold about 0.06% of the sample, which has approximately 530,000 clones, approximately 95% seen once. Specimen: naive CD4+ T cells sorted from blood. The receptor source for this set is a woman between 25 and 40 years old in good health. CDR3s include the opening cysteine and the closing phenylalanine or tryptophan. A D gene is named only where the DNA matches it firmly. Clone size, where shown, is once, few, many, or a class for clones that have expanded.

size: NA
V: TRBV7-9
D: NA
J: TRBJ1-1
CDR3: CASSLGYTEAFF
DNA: TGTGCCAGCAGCTTAGGATACACTGAAGCTTTCTTT

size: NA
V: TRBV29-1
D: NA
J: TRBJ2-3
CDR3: CSVGGDTQYF
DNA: TGCAGCGTTGGGGGAGATACGCAGTATTTT

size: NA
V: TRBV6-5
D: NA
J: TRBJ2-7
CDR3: CASSYTTDSGQYF
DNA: TGTGCCAGCAGTTACACGACGGACAGTGGGCAGTACTTC

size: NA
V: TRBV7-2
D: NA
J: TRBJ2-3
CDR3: CASSTQGYTDTQYF
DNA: TGTGCCAGCAGCACGCAGGGTTACACAGATACGCAGTATTTT

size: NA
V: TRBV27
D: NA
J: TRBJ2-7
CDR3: CASSGSYEQYF
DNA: TGTGCCAGCAGTGGGTCTTACGAGCAGTACTTC

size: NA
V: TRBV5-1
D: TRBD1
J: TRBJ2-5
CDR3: CASSLGTGAGETQYF
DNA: TGCGCCAGCAGCTTGGGGACAGGGGCAGGGGAGACCCAGTACTTC

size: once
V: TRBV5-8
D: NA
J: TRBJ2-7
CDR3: CASSPRRVYEQYF
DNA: TGTGCCAGCAGCCCGAGAAGGGTCTACGAGCAGTACTTC

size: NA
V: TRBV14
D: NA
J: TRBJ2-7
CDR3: CASSQRTATYEQYF
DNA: TGTGCCAGCAGCCAACGGACCGCTACCTACGAGCAGTACTTC

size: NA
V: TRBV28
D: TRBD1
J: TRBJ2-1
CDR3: CASSRGQGGVHEQFF
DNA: TGTGCCAGCAGCCGGGGACAGGGAGGAGTTCATGAGCAGTTCTTC

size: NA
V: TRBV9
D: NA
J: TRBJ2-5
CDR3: CASSVASVESQTQYF
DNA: TGTGCCAGCAGCGTAGCTAGCGTGGAGTCACAGACCCAGTACTTC

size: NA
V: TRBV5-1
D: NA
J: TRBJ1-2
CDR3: CASSLAGTYGYTF
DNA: TGCGCCAGCAGCTTGGCTGGGACCTATGGCTACACCTTC

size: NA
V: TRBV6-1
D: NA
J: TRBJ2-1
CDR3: CASSEGFGLAHTYNEQFF
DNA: TGTGCCAGCAGTGAAGGTTTTGGGCTAGCGCATACCTACAATGAGCAGTTCTTC

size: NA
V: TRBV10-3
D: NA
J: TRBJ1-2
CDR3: CATRWDLDSHGYTF
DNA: TGTGCCACGCGGTGGGACCTGGATTCCCATGGCTACACCTTC

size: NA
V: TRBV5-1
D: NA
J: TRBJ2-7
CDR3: CASSLDGGEQYF
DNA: TGCGCCAGCAGCTTGGACGGCGGAGAGCAGTACTTC

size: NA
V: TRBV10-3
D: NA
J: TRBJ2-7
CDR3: CAISGEGGSYEQYF
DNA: TGTGCCATCAGTGGAGAAGGGGGCTCCTACGAGCAGTACTTC

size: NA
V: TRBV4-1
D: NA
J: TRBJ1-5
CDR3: CASSQGRLGGQAQPQHF
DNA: TGCGCCAGCAGCCAAGGTCGGCTCGGCGGCCAGGCTCAGCCCCAGCATTTT

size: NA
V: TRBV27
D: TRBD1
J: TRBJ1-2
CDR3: CASSRRTGHGYTF
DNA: TGTGCCAGCAGTCGACGGACAGGGCATGGCTACACCTTC

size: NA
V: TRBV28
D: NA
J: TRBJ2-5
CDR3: CASSLVGVKTQYF
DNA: TGTGCCAGCAGTTTAGTTGGAGTGAAGACCCAGTACTTC

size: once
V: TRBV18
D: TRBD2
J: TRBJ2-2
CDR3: CASSGLVGPGELFF
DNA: TGTGCCAGCTCCGGACTAGTCGGGCCCGGGGAGCTGTTTTTT

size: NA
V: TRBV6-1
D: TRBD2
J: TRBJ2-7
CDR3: CASSPSGSQYEQYF
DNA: TGTGCCAGCAGCCCTAGCGGGAGCCAGTACGAGCAGTACTTC

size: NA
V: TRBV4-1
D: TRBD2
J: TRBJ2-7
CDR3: CASSRGLAGGGEQYF
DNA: TGCGCCAGCAGCCGGGGACTAGCGGGAGGCGGAGAGCAGTACTTC

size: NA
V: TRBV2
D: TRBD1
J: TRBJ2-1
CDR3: CASTGTGAIEQFF
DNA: TGTGCCAGCACTGGGACAGGGGCAATTGAGCAGTTCTTC

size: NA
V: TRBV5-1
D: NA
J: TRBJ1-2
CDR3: CASGQTGYGYTF
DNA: TGCGCCAGCGGACAGACCGGCTATGGCTACACCTTC

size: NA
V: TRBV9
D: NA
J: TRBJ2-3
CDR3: CASSVVGGRTDTQYF
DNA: TGTGCCAGCAGCGTAGTCGGGGGACGCACAGATACGCAGTATTTT

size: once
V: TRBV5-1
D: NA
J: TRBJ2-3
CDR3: CASSPERGGTDTQYF
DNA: TGCGCCAGCAGCCCAGAGAGGGGCGGCACAGATACGCAGTATTTT

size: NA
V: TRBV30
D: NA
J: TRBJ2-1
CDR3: CAWSLPAASSYNEQFF
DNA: TGTGCCTGGAGTCTCCCGGCGGCGAGCTCCTACAATGAGCAGTTCTTC

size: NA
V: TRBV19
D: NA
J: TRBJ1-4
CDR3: CVSSIDLAYEKLFF
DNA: TGTGTCAGTAGTATAGATCTCGCCTATGAAAAACTGTTTTTT

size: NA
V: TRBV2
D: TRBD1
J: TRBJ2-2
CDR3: CASSEETGGPGELFF
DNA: TGTGCCAGCAGTGAGGAGACAGGGGGGCCCGGGGAGCTGTTTTTT

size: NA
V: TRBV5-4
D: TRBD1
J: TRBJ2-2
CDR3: CASRSGTANTGELFF
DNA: TGTGCCAGCAGATCCGGGACAGCTAACACCGGGGAGCTGTTTTTT

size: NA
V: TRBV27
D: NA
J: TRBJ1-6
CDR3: CASTTWGNSPLHF
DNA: TGTGCCAGCACCACCTGGGGGAATTCACCCCTCCACTTT

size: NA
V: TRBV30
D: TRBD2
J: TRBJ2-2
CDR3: CAWTRLADAGELFF
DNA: TGTGCCTGGACGCGCCTAGCGGACGCCGGGGAGCTGTTTTTT

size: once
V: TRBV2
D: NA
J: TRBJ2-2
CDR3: CASRSGDARTGELFF
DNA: TGTGCCAGCAGGAGCGGAGACGCACGCACCGGGGAGCTGTTTTTT

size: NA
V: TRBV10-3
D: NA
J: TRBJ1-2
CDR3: CAISGTGSYGYTF
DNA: TGTGCCATCAGCGGAACAGGGTCCTATGGCTACACCTTC

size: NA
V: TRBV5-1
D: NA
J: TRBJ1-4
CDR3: CASSLEAAPNEKLFF
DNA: TGCGCCAGCAGCTTGGAGGCAGCACCTAATGAAAAACTGTTTTTT

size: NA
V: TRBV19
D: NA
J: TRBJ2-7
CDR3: CASSTDYEQYF
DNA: TGTGCCAGTAGTACCGACTACGAGCAGTACTTC

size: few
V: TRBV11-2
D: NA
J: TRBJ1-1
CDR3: CASSSGGLVRNEAFF
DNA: TGTGCCAGCAGCTCGGGGGGCTTAGTCAGGAATGAAGCTTTCTTT

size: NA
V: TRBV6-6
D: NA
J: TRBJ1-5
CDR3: CASSYSRGSNQPQHF
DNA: TGTGCCAGCAGTTACTCGAGGGGGAGCAATCAGCCCCAGCATTTT

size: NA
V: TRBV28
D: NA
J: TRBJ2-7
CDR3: CASRETGVRGYEQYF
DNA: TGTGCCAGCAGAGAAACGGGAGTCAGGGGCTACGAGCAGTACTTC

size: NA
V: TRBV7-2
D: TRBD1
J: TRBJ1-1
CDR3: CASSADRVATEAFF
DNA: TGTGCCAGCAGCGCCGACAGGGTGGCCACTGAAGCTTTCTTT

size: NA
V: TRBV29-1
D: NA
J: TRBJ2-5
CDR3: CSVEEGRKETQYF
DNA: TGCAGCGTTGAAGAAGGGAGAAAAGAGACCCAGTACTTC

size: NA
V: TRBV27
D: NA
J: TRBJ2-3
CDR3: CASGPRASIDTQYF
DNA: TGTGCCAGCGGTCCGAGGGCTTCGATAGATACGCAGTATTTT

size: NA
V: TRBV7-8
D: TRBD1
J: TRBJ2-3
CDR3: CASSLGTGLPPDTQYF
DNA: TGTGCCAGCAGCTTAGGGACAGGGCTCCCGCCAGATACGCAGTATTTT

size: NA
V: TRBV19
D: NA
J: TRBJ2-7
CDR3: CASSGGIGLNGLEQYF
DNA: TGTGCCAGTAGTGGCGGGATCGGACTGAATGGTTTGGAGCAGTACTTC

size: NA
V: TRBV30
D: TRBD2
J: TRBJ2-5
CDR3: CARGTRGAQYF
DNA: TGTGCCCGCGGGACTCGGGGGGCCCAGTACTTC

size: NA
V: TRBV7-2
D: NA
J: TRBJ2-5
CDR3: CASSRTVKETQYF
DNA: TGTGCCAGCAGCCGGACGGTGAAAGAGACCCAGTACTTC

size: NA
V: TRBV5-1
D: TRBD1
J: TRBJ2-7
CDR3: CASGKDREFGEQYF
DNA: TGCGCCAGCGGAAAGGACAGGGAGTTTGGCGAGCAGTACTTC

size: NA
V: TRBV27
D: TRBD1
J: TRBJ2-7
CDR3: CASTRTGGKLYEQYF
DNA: TGTGCCAGCACCCGAACAGGGGGCAAATTGTACGAGCAGTACTTC

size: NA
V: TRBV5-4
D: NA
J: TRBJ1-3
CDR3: CASSPSRNTIYF
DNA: TGTGCCAGCAGCCCCAGTAGAAACACCATATATTTT

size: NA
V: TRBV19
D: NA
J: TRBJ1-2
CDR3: CASSTGLRINYGYTF
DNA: TGTGCCAGTAGTACCGGACTGAGAATCAACTATGGCTACACCTTC

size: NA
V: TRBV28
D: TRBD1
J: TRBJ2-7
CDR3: CASRIHPGTGGFYEQYF
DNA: TGTGCCAGCAGGATACACCCCGGGACAGGGGGATTCTACGAGCAGTACTTC